This TCR beta chain is from a study of T cells after yellow fever vaccination. Deletions cut 5 bases from V and 7 bases from J, with 14 bases between. The CDR3 loop spans 13 amino acids. Germline V gene data show CDR1 as SGHAT and CDR2 as FQNNGV. The sample holds many counts of this clonotype. It was through 5'RACE template switching that TCR cDNA was made, with a universal primer site and UMIs added. TCRdb passed the 5' RACE reads through MiXCR, listing each CDR3 protein once. The table lists about 110,000 distinct CDR3 sequences, 8.4% of them singletons. The sample consisted of CD8+ T cells sorted from PBMCs, taken 45 days after the yellow fever booster vaccination. The TCR was taken from a man aged 25 to 45 who received the YFV17D yellow fever vaccine. The rearrangement links TRBV11-2 to TRBJ1-2; tentative D call: TRBD1 (6 bases). DNA for the CDR3: TGTGCCAGCAGCGTTGGGGGGCTTAGTGGCTACACCTTC. It encodes CASSVGGLSGYTF.